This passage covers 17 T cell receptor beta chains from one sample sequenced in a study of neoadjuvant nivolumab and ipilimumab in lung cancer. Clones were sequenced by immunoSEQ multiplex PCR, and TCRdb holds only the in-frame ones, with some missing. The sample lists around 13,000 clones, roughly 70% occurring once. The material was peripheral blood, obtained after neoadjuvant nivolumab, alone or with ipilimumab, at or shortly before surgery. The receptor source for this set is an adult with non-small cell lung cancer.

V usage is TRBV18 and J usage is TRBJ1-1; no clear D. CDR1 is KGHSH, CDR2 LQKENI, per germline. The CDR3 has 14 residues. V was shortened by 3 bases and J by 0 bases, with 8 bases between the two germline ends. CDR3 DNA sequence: TGTGCCAGCTCACCTGGACTCTTGAACACTGAAGCTTTCTTT. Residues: CASSPGLLNTEAFF.

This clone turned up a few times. CDR3 protein: CSGGQGNTEAFF. The CDR3 DNA reads TGCAGCGGGGGACAGGGTAACACTGAAGCTTTCTTT. V usage is TRBV29-1 and J usage is TRBJ1-1; 9 nucleotides line up with TRBD1. With 7 bases clipped from V and 2 bases from J, the junction kept 2 bases outside the gene matches. CDR1 is SQVTM and CDR2 is ANQGSEA in the germline V gene. The CDR3 runs 12 residues.

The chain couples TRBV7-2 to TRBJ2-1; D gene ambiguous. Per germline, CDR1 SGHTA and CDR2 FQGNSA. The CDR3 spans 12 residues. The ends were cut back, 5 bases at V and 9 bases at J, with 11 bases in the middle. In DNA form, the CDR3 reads TGTGCCAGCAGCCTCTGGTGGGGTGAGCAGTTCTTC. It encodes CASSLWWGEQFF.

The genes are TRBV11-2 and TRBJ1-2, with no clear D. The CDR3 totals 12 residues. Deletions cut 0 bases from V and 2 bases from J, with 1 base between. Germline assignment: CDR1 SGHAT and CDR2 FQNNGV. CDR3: CASSLENYGYTF. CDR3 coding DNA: TGTGCCAGCAGCTTAGAAAACTATGGCTACACCTTC.

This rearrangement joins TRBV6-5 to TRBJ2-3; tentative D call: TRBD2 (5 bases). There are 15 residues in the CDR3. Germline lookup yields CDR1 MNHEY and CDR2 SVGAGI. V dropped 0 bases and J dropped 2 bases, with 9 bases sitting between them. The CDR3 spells CASSYSDGITDTQYF. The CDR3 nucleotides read TGTGCCAGCAGTTACTCGGACGGGATCACAGATACGCAGTATTTT.

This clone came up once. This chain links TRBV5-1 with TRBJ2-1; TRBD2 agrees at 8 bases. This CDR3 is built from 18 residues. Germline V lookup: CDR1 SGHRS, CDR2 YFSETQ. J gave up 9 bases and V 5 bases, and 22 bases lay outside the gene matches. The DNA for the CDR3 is TGCGCCAGCAGTGCGGGGGGACCGGGAGCAGGGACGGAGAGTGAGCAGTTCTTC. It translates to CASSAGGPGAGTESEQFF.

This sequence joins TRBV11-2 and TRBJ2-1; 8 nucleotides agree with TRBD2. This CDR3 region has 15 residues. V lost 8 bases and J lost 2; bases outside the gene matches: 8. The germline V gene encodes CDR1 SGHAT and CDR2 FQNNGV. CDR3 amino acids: CASSPAGGTYNEQFF. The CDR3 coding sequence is TGTGCCAGCTCCCCTGCGGGAGGCACCTACAATGAGCAGTTCTTC.

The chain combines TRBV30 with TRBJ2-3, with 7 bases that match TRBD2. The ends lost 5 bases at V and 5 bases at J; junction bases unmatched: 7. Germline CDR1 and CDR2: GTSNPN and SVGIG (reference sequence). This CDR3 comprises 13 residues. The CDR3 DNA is TGTGCCTGGCAGAAGCGGGAAGGAGATACGCAGTATTTT. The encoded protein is CAWQKREGDTQYF.

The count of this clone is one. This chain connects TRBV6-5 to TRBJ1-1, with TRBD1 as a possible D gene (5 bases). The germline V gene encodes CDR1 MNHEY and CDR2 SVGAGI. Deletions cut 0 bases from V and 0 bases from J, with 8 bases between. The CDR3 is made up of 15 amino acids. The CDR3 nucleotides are TGTGCCAGCAGTTACTCGCAGGGCATGAACACTGAAGCTTTCTTT. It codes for CASSYSQGMNTEAFF.

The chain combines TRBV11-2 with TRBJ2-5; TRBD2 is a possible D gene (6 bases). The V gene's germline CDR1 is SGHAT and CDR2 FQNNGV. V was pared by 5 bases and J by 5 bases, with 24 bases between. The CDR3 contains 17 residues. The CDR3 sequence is CASSPPPGEDIGETQYF. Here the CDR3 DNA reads TGTGCCAGCAGCCCCCCTCCGGGGGAGGACATCGGGGAGACCCAGTACTTC.

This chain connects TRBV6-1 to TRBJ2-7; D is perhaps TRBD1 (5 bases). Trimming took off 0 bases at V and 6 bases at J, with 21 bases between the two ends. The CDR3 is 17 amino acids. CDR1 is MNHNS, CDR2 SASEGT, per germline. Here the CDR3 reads CASSEAPAGRGSAEQYF. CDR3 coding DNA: TGTGCCAGCAGTGAAGCGCCCGCAGGGCGAGGATCCGCCGAGCAGTACTTC.

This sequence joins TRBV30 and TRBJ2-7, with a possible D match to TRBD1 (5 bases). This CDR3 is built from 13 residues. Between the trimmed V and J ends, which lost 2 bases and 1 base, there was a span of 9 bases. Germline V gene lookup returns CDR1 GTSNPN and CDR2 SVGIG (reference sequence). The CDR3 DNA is TGTGCCTGGAGTAGGGGCGGATCCTACGAGCAGTACTTC. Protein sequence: CAWSRGGSYEQYF.

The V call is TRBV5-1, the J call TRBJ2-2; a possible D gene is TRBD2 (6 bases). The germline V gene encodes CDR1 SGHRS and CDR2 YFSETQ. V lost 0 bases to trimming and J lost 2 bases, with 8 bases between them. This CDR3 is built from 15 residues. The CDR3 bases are TGCGCCAGCAGCTTGGCCGGGACTAACACCGGGGAGCTGTTTTTT. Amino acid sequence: CASSLAGTNTGELFF.

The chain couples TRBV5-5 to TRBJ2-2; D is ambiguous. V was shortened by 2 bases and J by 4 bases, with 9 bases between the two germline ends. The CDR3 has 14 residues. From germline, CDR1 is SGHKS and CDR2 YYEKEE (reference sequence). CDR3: CASSLWGGTGELFF. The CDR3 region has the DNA TGTGCCAGCAGCTTATGGGGTGGCACCGGGGAGCTGTTTTTT.

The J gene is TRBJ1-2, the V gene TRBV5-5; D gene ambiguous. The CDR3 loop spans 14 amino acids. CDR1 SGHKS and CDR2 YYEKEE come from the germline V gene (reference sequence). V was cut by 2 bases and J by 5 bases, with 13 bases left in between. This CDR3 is CASSLSLSGYGYTF. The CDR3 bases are TGTGCCAGCAGCTTATCACTTTCGGGATATGGCTACACCTTC.

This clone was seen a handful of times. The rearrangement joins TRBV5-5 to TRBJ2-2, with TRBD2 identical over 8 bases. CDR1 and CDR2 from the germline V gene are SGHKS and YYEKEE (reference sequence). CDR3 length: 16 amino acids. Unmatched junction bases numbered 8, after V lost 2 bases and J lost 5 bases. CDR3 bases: TGTGCCAGCAGCTTAATGGGACTAGTAGGGACCGGGGAGCTGTTTTTT. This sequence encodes CASSLMGLVGTGELFF.

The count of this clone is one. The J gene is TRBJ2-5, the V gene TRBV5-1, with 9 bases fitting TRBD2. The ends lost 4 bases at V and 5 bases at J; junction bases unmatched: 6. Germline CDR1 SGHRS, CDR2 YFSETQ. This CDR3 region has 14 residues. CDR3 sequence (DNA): TGCGCCAGCAGCGGTAGCGGGAGCGGGGAGACCCAGTACTTC. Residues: CASSGSGSGETQYF.